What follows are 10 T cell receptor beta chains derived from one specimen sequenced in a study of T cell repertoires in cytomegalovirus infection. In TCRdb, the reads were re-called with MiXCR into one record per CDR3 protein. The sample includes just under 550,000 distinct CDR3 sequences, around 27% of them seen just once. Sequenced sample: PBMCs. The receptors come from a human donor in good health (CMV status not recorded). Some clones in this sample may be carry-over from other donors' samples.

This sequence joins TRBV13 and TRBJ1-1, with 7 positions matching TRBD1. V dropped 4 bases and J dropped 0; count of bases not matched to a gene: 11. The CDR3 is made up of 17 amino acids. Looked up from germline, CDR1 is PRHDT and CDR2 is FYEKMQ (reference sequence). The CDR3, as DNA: TGTGCCAGCAGCTCCACCTTTTTACAGGGGCTGAACACTGAAGCTTTCTTT. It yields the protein CASSSTFLQGLNTEAFF.

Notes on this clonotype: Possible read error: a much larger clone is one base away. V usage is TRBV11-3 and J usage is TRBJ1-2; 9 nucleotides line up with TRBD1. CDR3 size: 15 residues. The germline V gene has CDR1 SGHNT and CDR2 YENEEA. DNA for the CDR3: TGTGCCAGCAGCCCCCGGACAGGGGAGGACTATGGCCACACCTTC. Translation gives CASSPRTGEDYGHTF.

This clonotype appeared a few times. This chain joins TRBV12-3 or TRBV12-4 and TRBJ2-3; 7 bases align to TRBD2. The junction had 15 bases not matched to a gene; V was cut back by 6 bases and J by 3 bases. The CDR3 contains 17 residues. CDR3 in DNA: TGTGCCAGCAGCCTCATAGGGCCCGCGGGAGCGACAGATACGCAGTATTTT. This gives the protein CASSLIGPAGATDTQYF.

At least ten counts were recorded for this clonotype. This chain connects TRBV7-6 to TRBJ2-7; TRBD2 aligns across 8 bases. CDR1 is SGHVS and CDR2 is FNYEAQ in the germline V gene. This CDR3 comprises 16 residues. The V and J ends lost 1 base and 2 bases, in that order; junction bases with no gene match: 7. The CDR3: CASSLVAREVPYEQYF. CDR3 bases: TGTGCCAGCAGCTTAGTGGCGCGGGAGGTACCCTACGAGCAGTACTTC.

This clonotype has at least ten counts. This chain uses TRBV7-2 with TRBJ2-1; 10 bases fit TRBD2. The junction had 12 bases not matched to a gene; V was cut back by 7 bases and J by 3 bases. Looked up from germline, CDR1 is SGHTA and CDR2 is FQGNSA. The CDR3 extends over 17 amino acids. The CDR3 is CASTPRSGRANYNEQFF. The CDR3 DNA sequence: TGTGCCAGCACCCCCCGAAGCGGGAGGGCGAACTACAATGAGCAGTTCTTC. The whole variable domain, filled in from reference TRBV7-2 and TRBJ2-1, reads GAGVSQSPSNKVTEKGKDVELRCDPISGHTALYWYRQSLGQGLEFLIYFQGNSAPDKSGLPSDRFSAERTGGSVSTLTIQRTQQEDSAVYLCASTPRSGRANYNEQFFGPGTRLTVL.

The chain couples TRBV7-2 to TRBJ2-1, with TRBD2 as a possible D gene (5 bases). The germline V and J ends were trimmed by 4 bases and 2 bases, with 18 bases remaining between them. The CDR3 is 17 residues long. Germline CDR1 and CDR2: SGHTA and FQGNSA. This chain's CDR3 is CASSSPSSGSPYNEQFF. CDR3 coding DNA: TGTGCCAGCAGCTCCCCTAGCTCCGGAAGCCCCTACAATGAGCAGTTCTTC. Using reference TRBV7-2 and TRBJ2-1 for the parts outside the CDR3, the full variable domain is GAGVSQSPSNKVTEKGKDVELRCDPISGHTALYWYRQSLGQGLEFLIYFQGNSAPDKSGLPSDRFSAERTGGSVSTLTIQRTQQEDSAVYLCASSSPSSGSPYNEQFFGPGTRLTVL.

CDR3 DNA sequence: TGTGCCAGCAGTTTATTGGGTGAGGAGACCCAGTACTTC. This encodes CASSLLGEETQYF. This chain uses TRBV12-3 or TRBV12-4 with TRBJ2-5; no firm D call. Between the trimmed V and J ends, which lost 2 bases and 5 bases, there was a span of 9 bases. The length of the CDR3 is 13 residues.

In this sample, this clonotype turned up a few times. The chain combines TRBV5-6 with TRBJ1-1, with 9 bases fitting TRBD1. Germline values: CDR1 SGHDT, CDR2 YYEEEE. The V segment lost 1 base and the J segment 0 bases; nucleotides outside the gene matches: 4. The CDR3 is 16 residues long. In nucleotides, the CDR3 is TGTGCCAGCAGCTTGTCCGGGACAGGGATGAACACTGAAGCTTTCTTT. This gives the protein CASSLSGTGMNTEAFF.

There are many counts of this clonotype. The CDR3 coding sequence is TGTGCCAGCAGTTACACCGACTACGAGCAGTACTTC. It yields the protein CASSYTDYEQYF. The V call is TRBV6-2 or TRBV6-3, the J call TRBJ2-7; D is uncertain. The germline CDR1 and CDR2 sequences are MNHEY and SVGEGT. There are 12 residues in the CDR3. V lost 2 bases and J lost 3, with 5 bases in between.

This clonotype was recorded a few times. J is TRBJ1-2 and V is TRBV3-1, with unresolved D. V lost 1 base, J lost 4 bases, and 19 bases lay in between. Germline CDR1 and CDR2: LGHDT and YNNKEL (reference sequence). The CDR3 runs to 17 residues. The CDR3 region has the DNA TGTGCCAGCAGCCAAGTGATTTCAGTTGGAGCCAGCTATGGCTACACCTTC. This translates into CASSQVISVGASYGYTF.